This T cell receptor (beta chain) is from a study of regulatory T cells in long-lasting Graves disease. Study-level results: The study found TRBV28, TRBJ1-2 and TRBJ2-5 favored in persistent disease.

The time point here: newly diagnosed GD, antithyroid drugs for less than 3 months. The TCR library was prepared using RNA isolated from PBMCs. The TCR beta library used iRepertoire HTBI primers with Arm-PCR amplification of CDR3. TCRdb recomputed calls from the multiplex PCR reads with MiXCR, one row per CDR3 protein. The profile shows about 560,000 distinct CDR3 sequences, about 16% of them singletons. CDR1 is SNHLY and CDR2 is FYNNEI in the germline V gene. V was pared by 6 bases and J by 5 bases, with 8 bases of the junction left unmatched. This CDR3 has 16 residues. Of note for this clonotype: Its target is not known.

These data also featured in a second study, about T cells in Graves' hyperthyroidism and ophthalmopathy. That work contributes: Patients aged 18 to 65 had newly diagnosed hyperthyroidism lasting under 2 months.

This TCR came from a man in his late teens or twenties with Graves disease. The sample in question was peripheral blood mononuclear cells (PBMCs), obtained at new diagnosis, from a patient treated with antithyroid drugs. The chain combines TRBV2 with TRBJ2-2, with 11 positions matching TRBD2. In DNA form, the CDR3 reads TGTGCCAGCAGCCGAATGACTAGCGGGAAAACCGGGGAGCTGTTTTTT. This sequence encodes CASSRMTSGKTGELFF.